These 25 T cell receptor beta chains share one sample of origin, sequenced in a study of T cell responses to AZD1222 COVID-19 vaccine. Measured with immunoSEQ multiplex PCR; TCRdb has only the in-frame clones, and not every one. The table has about 120,000 clones, 88% seen once. The sample was peripheral blood, taken on day 0 of AZD1222 vaccination. The receptors derive from an adult in good health.

In this sample, this clone turned up once. The chain carries TRBV19 and TRBJ1-5; TRBD1 might be the D (5 bases). CDR3 length equals 16 residues. The germline V gene has CDR1 LNHDA and CDR2 SQIVND (reference sequence). V was cut by 5 bases and J by 3 bases, with 17 bases left in between. The CDR3, as DNA: TGTGCCAGTAGTGCATATTACAGGTCCTTCAATCAGCCCCAGCATTTT. This translates into CASSAYYRSFNQPQHF.

The J gene is TRBJ1-3, the V gene TRBV4-1; 7 nucleotides match TRBD1. V shed 0 bases, J shed 2 bases, and the junction held 10 bases outside the gene matches. The CDR3 sequence is 18 residues long. Germline V gene lookup returns CDR1 MGHRA and CDR2 YSYEKL. The CDR3 coding sequence is TGCGCCAGCAGCCAAGAGTTGCTTATCGACAGGGCTGGAAACACCATATATTTT. Protein product: CASSQELLIDRAGNTIYF.

Worth noting for this clone: This specimen includes other DNA sequences encoding the same CDR3. The chain links TRBV11-1 to TRBJ1-1; D gene ambiguous. V lost 5 bases and J lost 0, with 7 bases in between. The CDR3 sequence is 13 residues long. CDR1 SGHAT and CDR2 FQDESV come from the germline V gene (reference sequence). CDR3 loop: CASSLRLNTEAFF. The CDR3 DNA is TGTGCCAGCAGCCTACGGCTGAACACTGAAGCTTTCTTT.

CDR3 sequence reads: CASSLLRSGGNTIYF. DNA for the CDR3: TGCGCCAGCAGCCTCCTGAGGTCTGGAGGAAACACCATATATTTT. The V and J genes are TRBV4-1 and TRBJ1-3; unclear D gene. V dropped 4 bases and J dropped 4 bases, with 14 bases sitting between them. Germline loops: CDR1 MGHRA, CDR2 YSYEKL. The CDR3 has 15 amino acids.

V is TRBV6-5 and J is TRBJ2-6; possible D gene TRBD1, 5 bases. Trimming took off 5 bases at V and 2 bases at J, with 10 bases between the two ends. CDR1 MNHEY and CDR2 SVGAGI come from the germline V gene. The CDR3 totals 15 residues. The CDR3 DNA is TGTGCCAGCAGTCCACAGGCACCTGGGGCCAACGTCCTGACTTTC. Residues: CASSPQAPGANVLTF.

The V and J genes are TRBV15 and TRBJ2-2; possible D gene TRBD1, 5 bases. The CDR3 has 15 amino acids. Trimming left V 2 bases short and J 4 bases short, with 11 bases between. CDR1 and CDR2 from the germline V gene are LNHNV and YYDKDF (reference sequence). Here the CDR3 reads CATSRNRQSTGELFF. The CDR3 region has the DNA TGTGCCACCAGCAGAAACCGACAGAGCACCGGGGAGCTGTTTTTT.

This clone has just one count. The chain has TRBV19 and TRBJ1-5; D is perhaps TRBD1 (5 bases). Germline-derived CDR1 and CDR2 are LNHDA and SQIVND (reference sequence). The CDR3 covers 15 residues. V dropped 2 bases and J dropped 1 base, with 9 bases sitting between them. The CDR3 sequence: CASSIPGQSNQPQHF. In DNA, the CDR3 is TGTGCCAGTAGTATACCAGGGCAGAGCAATCAGCCCCAGCATTTT.

This clone was detected once. CDR3 residues: CASSFLTGANTEAFF. DNA of the CDR3: TGTGCCAGCAGCTTTCTGACCGGCGCAAACACTGAAGCTTTCTTT. The chain couples TRBV11-2 to TRBJ1-1; D ambiguous. Germline CDR1 and CDR2: SGHAT and FQNNGV. V shed 3 bases and J shed 2 bases, with 13 bases lying between them. The CDR3 is 15 residues long.

The V call is TRBV7-2, the J call TRBJ2-1, with D unclear. The CDR3 runs to 13 residues. Germline assignment: CDR1 SGHTA and CDR2 FQGNSA. V lost 3 bases and J 7 bases, leaving 10 bases between the germline ends. The CDR3 DNA follows: TGTGCCAGCAGCTTCTCGAGACCTAATGAGCAGTTCTTC. It encodes CASSFSRPNEQFF.

The genes are TRBV4-3 and TRBJ2-7; D is undetermined. Trimming left V 1 base short and J 2 bases short, with 12 bases between. The CDR3 consists of 15 residues. CDR1 is LGHNA, CDR2 YSLEER, per germline. The CDR3: CASSQAWQSAYEQYF. The CDR3 bases are TGCGCCAGCAGCCAAGCATGGCAGTCCGCCTACGAGCAGTACTTC.

This chain joins TRBV7-3 and TRBJ2-1; TRBD1 agrees at 9 bases. The CDR3 is made up of 15 amino acids. From germline, CDR1 is SGHTA and CDR2 FQGTGA. With V trimmed by 4 bases and J by 6 bases, 7 bases remained unmatched. CDR3 nucleotide sequence: TGTGCCAGCAGCTACACGGACAGGGGAGTCAATGAGCAGTTCTTC. Amino acids: CASSYTDRGVNEQFF.

The genes are TRBV2 and TRBJ1-2; TRBD1 matches 7 bases. Germline V CDR1 and CDR2: SNHLY, FYNNEI. Losses at the gene ends were 0 bases for V and 4 bases for J; bases not matched to a gene: 5. The CDR3 loop spans 15 amino acids. CDR3 nucleotides: TGTGCCAGCAGTGAAGCCCCTGGACAGGTCTATGGCTACACCTTC. Its protein is CASSEAPGQVYGYTF.

CDR3 bases: TGTGCCAGCAGCTCCCCGATGACCTACGAGCAGTACTTC. It encodes CASSSPMTYEQYF. V usage is TRBV7-9 and J usage is TRBJ2-7; no definite D call. This CDR3 has 13 residues. Germline V lookup: CDR1 SEHNR, CDR2 FQNEAQ (reference sequence). V lost 4 bases and J lost 2, with 9 bases in between.

The rearrangement links TRBV7-2 to TRBJ2-1; weak D call: TRBD2 (5 bases). The CDR3 covers 13 residues. The germline V gene encodes CDR1 SGHTA and CDR2 FQGNSA. V lost 7 bases to trimming and J lost 4 bases, with 11 bases between them. The CDR3 sequence is CASKLDSYNEQFF. The CDR3 region has the DNA TGTGCCAGCAAACTAGATTCTTACAATGAGCAGTTCTTC.

J is TRBJ1-6 and V is TRBV6-5; D perhaps matches TRBD1 (5 bases). Germline assignment: CDR1 MNHEY and CDR2 SVGAGI. Trimming pared 6 bases from V and 3 bases from J, leaving 12 bases between. The CDR3 loop spans 15 amino acids. CDR3 in amino acids: CASRRVGDYNSPLHF. DNA for the CDR3: TGTGCCAGCAGGAGGGTAGGGGACTATAATTCACCCCTCCACTTT.

The chain combines TRBV11-3 with TRBJ2-3, with 9 bases lining up with TRBD2. The CDR3 length is 16 residues. V lost 3 bases, J lost 4 bases, and 8 bases stayed unmatched. The V gene's germline CDR1 is SGHNT and CDR2 YENEEA. CDR3 bases: TGTGCCAGCAGCTTTAGGCGGGGGGGCCGCGCAGATACGCAGTATTTT. Its translation is CASSFRRGGRADTQYF.

This chain links TRBV7-2 with TRBJ1-2; D is undetermined. The germline V gene encodes CDR1 SGHTA and CDR2 FQGNSA. Trimming removed 2 bases from V and 0 bases from J, with 10 bases in between. This CDR3 region has 15 residues. CDR3 DNA: TGTGCCAGCAGCTTAAGGGTGGAGACTAACTATGGCTACACCTTC. Translated, it gives CASSLRVETNYGYTF. The full variable domain, with the rest looked up from reference TRBV7-2 and TRBJ1-2, is GAGVSQSPSNKVTEKGKDVELRCDPISGHTALYWYRQSLGQGLEFLIYFQGNSAPDKSGLPSDRFSAERTGGSVSTLTIQRTQQEDSAVYLCASSLRVETNYGYTFGSGTRLTVV.

V is TRBV6-5 and J is TRBJ1-4; TRBD1 might be the D (6 bases). The CDR3 extends over 15 amino acids. V lost 4 bases to trimming and J lost 10 bases, with 19 bases between them. Per the germline V gene, CDR1 is MNHEY and CDR2 is SVGAGI. The CDR3 DNA follows: TGTGCCAGCAGTTCCATACAGGGCCGGGCAGGAAAACTGTTTTTT. It encodes CASSSIQGRAGKLFF.

The rearrangement uses TRBV19 and TRBJ2-4; 12 bases are shared with TRBD1. The germline V gene has CDR1 LNHDA and CDR2 SQIVND (reference sequence). The CDR3 contains 17 residues. Losses at the gene ends were 1 base for V and 7 bases for J; bases not matched to a gene: 8. Here the CDR3 DNA reads TGTGCCAGTAGTATAGTGGGGACAGGGGGCGTTGGGAACATTCAGTACTTC. It is translated as CASSIVGTGGVGNIQYF.

The chain uses TRBV28 and TRBJ1-1; 8 bases align to TRBD1. Germline lookup yields CDR1 MDHEN and CDR2 SYDVKM. Losses at the gene ends were 5 bases for V and 3 bases for J; bases not matched to a gene: 8. This CDR3 has 15 residues. This chain's CDR3 is CASSLTGAQDTEAFF. CDR3 DNA sequence: TGTGCCAGCAGTCTGACAGGGGCACAGGACACTGAAGCTTTCTTT. Looking up the rest from reference TRBV28 and TRBJ1-1 gives the full variable domain: DVKVTQSSRYLVKRTGEKVFLECVQDMDHENMFWYRQDPGLGLRLIYFSYDVKMKEKGDIPEGYSVSREKKERFSLILESASTNQTSMYLCASSLTGAQDTEAFFGQGTRLTVV.

This rearrangement joins TRBV18 to TRBJ1-3; D is undetermined. CDR3 size: 15 residues. Trimming left V 0 bases short and J 4 bases short, with 10 bases between. Germline CDR1 reads KGHSH; CDR2 reads LQKENI. Here the CDR3 DNA reads TGTGCCAGCTCACCACCCGATGGTGGCGGAAACACCATATATTTT. This gives the protein CASSPPDGGGNTIYF.

This clone appeared a single time. The chain has TRBV19 and TRBJ2-3; 11 bases agree with TRBD1. CDR3 length: 16 amino acids. The V segment lost 3 bases and the J segment 5 bases; nucleotides outside the gene matches: 7. In germline, CDR1 is LNHDA, CDR2 SQIVND (reference sequence). CDR3 amino acids: CASSMTGTGGIDTQYF. In DNA form, the CDR3 reads TGTGCCAGTAGTATGACCGGGACAGGGGGTATAGATACGCAGTATTTT.

V is TRBV6-6 and J is TRBJ1-6; TRBD1 matches 8 bases. This CDR3 is built from 15 residues. The V gene end was trimmed by 4 bases and the J gene end by 11 bases; junction bases not matched to a gene: 10. CDR1 and CDR2 (germline): MNHNY, SVGAGI (reference sequence). CDR3: CASSSLGQGMTPLHF. CDR3 nucleotides: TGTGCCAGCAGTTCCCTCGGACAGGGAATGACACCCCTCCACTTT.

The chain carries TRBV5-1 and TRBJ2-7; D gene ambiguous. Germline CDR1 reads SGHRS; CDR2 reads YFSETQ. The CDR3 covers 16 residues. V lost 1 base and J lost 0, with 14 bases in between. CDR3 sequence reads: CASSLTTVRSSYEQYF. The CDR3, as DNA: TGCGCCAGCAGCTTGACTACGGTAAGGAGCTCCTACGAGCAGTACTTC. The entire variable domain, with the rest obtained from reference TRBV5-1 and TRBJ2-7, is as follows: KAGVTQTPRYLIKTRGQQVTLSCSPISGHRSVSWYQQTPGQGLQFLFEYFSETQRNKGNFPGRFSGRQFSNSRSEMNVSTLELGDSALYLCASSLTTVRSSYEQYFGPGTRLTVT.

This chain uses TRBV7-2 with TRBJ1-1; TRBD1 is a possible D gene (6 bases). CDR1 is SGHTA and CDR2 is FQGNSA in the germline V gene. The V end lost 5 bases, the J end lost 7 bases, and 14 bases lay between the germline ends. The CDR3 extends over 13 amino acids. The CDR3 sequence: CASSARGSSEAFF. CDR3 in DNA: TGTGCCAGCAGCGCCAGGGGTTCGAGTGAAGCTTTCTTT.